The rows below give T cell receptor beta chains drawn from one sample of a study of cytomegalovirus exposure and HLA in healthy donors. Method: immunoSEQ multiplex PCR; TCRdb's copy keeps in-frame clones and lacks some. The sample lists fewer than 400,000 clones, approximately 85% occurring once. What was sequenced was PBMCs. These receptor sequences come from a man aged 30 to 39 in good health and CMV-seronegative. The CDR3 runs from the conserved cysteine through the conserved F or W. Each record gives: V gene, clone size, J gene, D gene, CDR3 DNA, CDR3 protein. A D gene is named only where the DNA matches it firmly. Not all rows give a size; the values are once, few, many and, for expanded clones, a class.

>TRBV28|.|TRBJ1-3|.
TGTGCCAGCAGTTTAGTACAGGGAAACACCATATATTTT
CASSLVQGNTIYF
>TRBV18|.|TRBJ1-4|.
TGTGCCAGCTCCGACGGGACATTTGCAACTAATGAAAAACTGTTTTTT
CASSDGTFATNEKLFF
>TRBV5-6|.|TRBJ2-5|TRBD2
TGTGCCAGCAGCTCGGGACTAGCGGAAGAGACCCAGTACTTC
CASSSGLAEETQYF
>TRBV4-3|.|TRBJ1-4|TRBD1
TGCGCCAGCAGCCAAGGTTACCGGGACAGGGGTGAAAAACTGTTTTTT
CASSQGYRDRGEKLFF
>TRBV5-6|.|TRBJ2-7|TRBD1
TGTGCCAGCAAGGGGACAGGTCCCCACGAGCAGTACTTC
CASKGTGPHEQYF
>TRBV10-2|.|TRBJ1-1|.
TGCGCCAGCAGTGATTCAGGGTTGTTGGGCACTGAAGCTTTCTTT
CASSDSGLLGTEAFF
>TRBV19|.|TRBJ1-2|TRBD1
TGTGCCAGTAGGGGACAGGGGATGGTTCCGAACTATGGCTACACCTTC
CASRGQGMVPNYGYTF
>TRBV29-1|.|TRBJ2-1|.
TGCAGCGTCCCGACATACAATGAGCAGTTCTTC
CSVPTYNEQFF
>TRBV9|.|TRBJ2-1|TRBD2
TGTGCCAGCAGCGGCACTAGCGGGGCTGAGCAGTTCTTC
CASSGTSGAEQFF
>TRBV23-1|.|TRBJ2-1|TRBD2
TGCGCCAGCAGTCAAGCCCTAGCGGGGGGGCTCTACAATGAGCAGTTCTTC
CASSQALAGGLYNEQFF
>TRBV27|.|TRBJ1-4|.
TGTGCCAGCAGTTCCTCAGGGGCAACTAATGAAAAACTGTTTTTT
CASSSSGATNEKLFF
>TRBV15|.|TRBJ1-2|.
TGTGCCACCAGCATGAGGTCCCCAGGGTCTGGCTACACCTTC
CATSMRSPGSGYTF
>TRBV6-1|.|TRBJ1-1|.
TGTGCCAGCAGGGTGTGGCCACAGGGGAACACTGAAGCTTTCTTT
CASRVWPQGNTEAFF
>TRBV2|.|TRBJ2-5|.
TGTGCCAGCAGTCAGTTACGAGAGACCCAGTACTTC
CASSQLRETQYF
>TRBV29-1|.|TRBJ2-5|.
TGCAGCGCCTGCGTACAGGGATTAGGAGAGACCCAGTACTTC
CSACVQGLGETQYF
>TRBV5-1|.|TRBJ2-7|TRBD1
TGCGCCAGCATGACAGGGGACTCACCTGGAAGTTTATACGAGCAGTACTTC
CASMTGDSPGSLYEQYF
>TRBV7-2|.|TRBJ2-6|TRBD2
TGTGCCAGCAGCCTGGGGGGGTTCTCTGGGGCCAACGTCCTGACTTTC
CASSLGGFSGANVLTF
>TRBV25-1|.|TRBJ2-5|TRBD2
TGTGCCAGCAGTGTTAGCGGGGGTGAGACCCAGTACTTC
CASSVSGGETQYF
>TRBV9|.|TRBJ2-7|TRBD2
TGTGCCAGCAGCGTAGATGTAGCGGGGGCCCTAGACGAGCAGTACTTC
CASSVDVAGALDEQYF
>TRBV19|.|TRBJ2-3|.
TGTGCCAGTAGCCCCTTGTCCTGGGGGGGCACAGATACGCAGTATTTT
CASSPLSWGGTDTQYF
>TRBV27|.|TRBJ2-1|TRBD2
TGTGCCAGCAGTACCCTCGCTAGCGGGGGTTTCTATGAGCAGTTCTTC
CASSTLASGGFYEQFF
>TRBV2|.|TRBJ1-2|TRBD1
TGTGCCGGTCGCCGGGACAGGGAAGGCTACACCTTC
CAGRRDREGYTF
>TRBV4-3|.|TRBJ2-7|.
TGCGCCAATCGTCAGGGGGGCCGCAACGAGCAGTACTTC
CANRQGGRNEQYF
>TRBV4-1|.|TRBJ1-1|.
TGCGCCAGCTCTACCCTGATGAACACTGAAGCTTTCTTT
CASSTLMNTEAFF
>TRBV27|few|TRBJ2-3|.
TGTGCCAGCAGTTTGGAGTGGAACTACTTCACAGATACGCAGTATTTT
CASSLEWNYFTDTQYF
>TRBV2|.|TRBJ1-6|.
TGTGCCAGCCGTGCAGGGCTCACGAATAATTCACCCCTCCACTTT
CASRAGLTNNSPLHF
>TRBV19|.|TRBJ2-1|.
TGTGCCAGTAGTATAATTGGGCGGGGATCCTACAATGAGCAGTTCTTC
CASSIIGRGSYNEQFF
>TRBV5-5|.|TRBJ1-1|TRBD1
TGTGCCAGCAGCTTTCAGGGGGCAGAGACTGAAGCTTTCTTT
CASSFQGAETEAFF
>TRBV5-6|.|TRBJ2-7|.
TGTGCCAGCAGCTGGGCCCAGGGGAACGTGCAGTACTTC
CASSWAQGNVQYF
>TRBV13|.|TRBJ2-3|.
TGTGCCAGCAGCTCGGACTCTCAGAGCACAGATACGCAGTATTTT
CASSSDSQSTDTQYF
>TRBV4-1|once|TRBJ1-1|TRBD1
TGCGCCAGCAGCCAAGAGGGACAGCTTAACACTGAAGCTTTCTTT
CASSQEGQLNTEAFF
>TRBV7-9|few|TRBJ2-7|TRBD1
TGTGCCAGCAGCTTAGGGACAGGGGGCTCATTAGGCTACGAGCAGTACTTC
CASSLGTGGSLGYEQYF
>TRBV13|.|TRBJ2-7|.
TGTGCCAGCAGCTTGGGCAGTAAATTCTCCTACGAGCAGTACTTC
CASSLGSKFSYEQYF
>TRBV29-1|once|TRBJ2-7|TRBD1
TGCAGCGTTGATTCAGGGGGCGAGCAGTACTTC
CSVDSGGEQYF
>TRBV9|.|TRBJ2-7|.
TGTGCCAGCAGCGGACTACAGGGCTACGAGCAGTACTTC
CASSGLQGYEQYF
>TRBV29-1|few|TRBJ1-2|.
TGCAGCGTTCAGGGCCTCTATGGCTACACCTTC
CSVQGLYGYTF
>TRBV7-9|.|TRBJ2-3|.
TGTGCCAGCCAAAAGGAAGGGGGGGCTCCCCAGTATTTT
CASQKEGGAPQYF
>TRBV6-1|few|TRBJ2-1|.
TGTGCCAGCAGTGAAGCGGGGGGATACTCCTACAATGAGCAGTTCTTC
CASSEAGGYSYNEQFF
>TRBV30|.|TRBJ1-1|TRBD1
TGTGCCTGGGTTCCCGGGACAGGGTCTTGGTATGAAGCTTTCTTT
CAWVPGTGSWYEAFF
>TRBV5-1|.|TRBJ1-1|.
TGCGCCAGCAGCTTGTTTGAGCTCCCAGGGGCTTTCTTT
CASSLFELPGAFF
>TRBV4-1|.|TRBJ2-7|TRBD1
TGCGCCAGCAGCCTCATTCCTTCGACAGGGGGCGCGTTTCTTAGCTCCTACGAGCAGTACTTC
CASSLIPSTGGAFLSSYEQYF
>TRBV7-7|.|TRBJ2-1|TRBD2
TGTGCCAGCAGCAGGCTAGCGGGGGTCTCCTACAATGAGCAGTTCTTC
CASSRLAGVSYNEQFF
>TRBV5-1|once|TRBJ1-3|.
TGCGCCAGCAGCAAGACAGGTGAATCTGGAAACACCATATATTTT
CASSKTGESGNTIYF
>TRBV29-1|.|TRBJ1-1|.
TGCAGCGTTGAAGTACAGATGAACACTGAAGCTTTCTTT
CSVEVQMNTEAFF
>TRBV30|.|TRBJ1-3|.
TGTGCCTGGAGCACAGGTTTAAGGAACACCATATATTTT
CAWSTGLRNTIYF
>TRBV7-9|.|TRBJ2-3|TRBD2
TGTGCCAGCAGTCAGAGCGGGGGGACCACAGATACGCAGTATTTT
CASSQSGGTTDTQYF
>TRBV5-1|.|TRBJ2-7|.
TGCGCCAGCAGCTTGGGACAGAGCTACGAGCAGTACTTC
CASSLGQSYEQYF
>TRBV2|.|TRBJ2-5|.
TGTGCCAGCAGGAAGCAGGATTTCTCGCAGGAGACCCAGTACTTC
CASRKQDFSQETQYF
>TRBV5-4|.|TRBJ1-4|.
TGTGCCAGCAGCTTGGGCGAGGCGGGAACTAATGAAAAACTGTTTTTT
CASSLGEAGTNEKLFF